This T cell receptor beta chain emerged from a study of shared clonotypes between healthy human individuals. Germline assignment: CDR1 SGHDT and CDR2 YYEEEE. This CDR3 is built from 15 residues. With 2 bases clipped from V and 2 bases from J, the junction kept 4 bases outside the gene matches. TCRdb keeps only in-frame clones here, not all; method: immunoSEQ multiplex PCR. Among around 1 million clones listed, roughly 72% were seen once. Input material: memory CD4+ T cells sorted from blood. Subset in this sample: CD45RA-negative fraction. This TCR came from a man in his late teens or twenties in good health. The chain uses TRBV5-6 and TRBJ2-3, with TRBD2 matching 8 bases. CDR3 sequence reads: CASSFLAGFTDTQYF. DNA of the CDR3: TGTGCCAGCAGCTTCCTAGCGGGCTTCACAGATACGCAGTATTTT.